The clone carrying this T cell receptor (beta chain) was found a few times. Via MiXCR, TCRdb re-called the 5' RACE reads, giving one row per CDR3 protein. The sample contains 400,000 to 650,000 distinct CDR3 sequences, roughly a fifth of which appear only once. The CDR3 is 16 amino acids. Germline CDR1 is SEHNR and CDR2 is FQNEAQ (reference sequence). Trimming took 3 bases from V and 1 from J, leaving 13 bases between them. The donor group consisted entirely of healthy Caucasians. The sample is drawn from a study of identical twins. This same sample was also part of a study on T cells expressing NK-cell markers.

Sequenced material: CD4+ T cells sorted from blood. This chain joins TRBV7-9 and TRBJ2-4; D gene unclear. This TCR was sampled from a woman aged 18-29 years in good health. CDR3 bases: TGTGCCAGCAGCTTTCTCATCTCAGAGGCCAAAAACATTCAGTACTTC. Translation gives CASSFLISEAKNIQYF.